These 20 T cell receptor beta chains were all obtained from the same sample, sequenced in a study of shared clonotypes between healthy human individuals. Only in-frame clones appear in the TCRdb table, and some are missing; sequencing was by immunoSEQ multiplex PCR. The sample lists hundreds of thousands of clones; around 76% were seen once. The sequenced sample was PBMCs. These receptor sequences come from a woman between 35 and 50 years old in good health. Some clones in this sample may be carry-over from other donors' samples.

The gene calls are TRBV6-1 and TRBJ1-1, with 8 bases lining up with TRBD1. The CDR3 has 14 amino acids. Per the germline V gene, CDR1 is MNHNS and CDR2 is SASEGT. V was pared by 6 bases and J by 3 bases, with 6 bases of the junction left unmatched. CDR3 coding DNA: TGTGCCAGCAGGGAGACAGGGGTGGACACTGAAGCTTTCTTT. Its protein is CASRETGVDTEAFF.

V usage is TRBV4-2 and J usage is TRBJ1-3; 7 bases fit TRBD1. V lost 1 base and J lost 7; bases outside the gene matches: 7. Germline V lookup: CDR1 LGHNA, CDR2 YNFKEQ. The CDR3 is made up of 15 amino acids. The CDR3 DNA is TGTGCCAGCAGCCAAGTGGTTCAGGGGGGGAACACCATATATTTT. Encoded protein: CASSQVVQGGNTIYF.

The table lists this clone with a few counts. V usage is TRBV7-2 and J usage is TRBJ1-1, with D perhaps TRBD1 (5 bases). This CDR3 has 17 amino acids. The ends were cut back, 3 bases at V and 1 base at J, with 18 bases in the middle. CDR1 and CDR2 from the germline V gene are SGHTA and FQGNSA. The CDR3 DNA follows: TGTGCCAGCAGCTTGAGGCTGACAGCGGCGCAGAACACTGAAGCTTTCTTT. Translation gives CASSLRLTAAQNTEAFF.

This clone was seen a few times. This sequence may be a read error, since a much larger clone differs from it by one base. The J gene is TRBJ1-1, the V gene TRBV6-1, with 9 positions matching TRBD1. The CDR3 is 14 amino acids. Germline loops: CDR1 MNHNS, CDR2 SASEGT. Unmatched junction bases numbered 3, after V lost 6 bases and J lost 1 base. CDR3 coding DNA: TGTGCCAGCAGGCCGGGACAGGGGAACACTGAAGCTTTCTTT. Encoded protein: CASRPGQGNTEAFF.

V usage is TRBV28 and J usage is TRBJ2-5; 10 bases are a match to TRBD1. Germline CDR1 MDHEN, CDR2 SYDVKM. This CDR3 contains 16 residues. J lost 5 bases, V lost 1 base, and 7 bases had no gene match. The CDR3 sequence is CASSLFRTGGAETQYF. The CDR3 bases are TGTGCCAGCAGTTTATTTAGGACAGGGGGGGCGGAGACCCAGTACTTC.

This clone has just one count. V gene TRBV29-1 combines with J gene TRBJ2-7; possibly TRBD2 for D (6 bases). The V gene lost 0 bases and the J gene lost 3 bases, with 9 bases spanning the gap. The length of the CDR3 is 13 residues. Germline CDR1 SQVTM, CDR2 ANQGSEA. The CDR3 region is CSVEDTEGYEQYF. CDR3 coding DNA: TGCAGCGTTGAAGATACGGAGGGCTACGAGCAGTACTTC.

The V call is TRBV5-1, the J call TRBJ1-4; TRBD1 might be the D (5 bases). Germline V gene lookup returns CDR1 SGHRS and CDR2 YFSETQ. The CDR3 is 16 residues long. The V gene lost 0 bases and the J gene lost 6 bases, with 15 bases spanning the gap. The CDR3 DNA reads TGCGCCAGCAGCTTGGGAAGGGGCGGAGGTGATGAAAAACTGTTTTTT. Protein product: CASSLGRGGGDEKLFF.

The V and J genes are TRBV4-3 and TRBJ1-5; D call uncertain. The CDR3 length is 13 residues. Trimming stripped 2 bases from V and 3 bases from J, with 5 bases between. Germline CDR1 reads LGHNA; CDR2 reads YSLEER. Here the CDR3 reads CASSQTINQPQHF. CDR3 coding DNA: TGCGCCAGCAGCCAAACGATCAATCAGCCCCAGCATTTT.

This rearrangement joins TRBV5-4 to TRBJ2-5; D is ambiguous. Germline V gene data show CDR1 as SGHNT and CDR2 as YYREEE (reference sequence). V shed 0 bases and J shed 5 bases, with 14 bases lying between them. The CDR3 extends over 15 amino acids. The CDR3 protein is CASSLGGPGSETQYF. CDR3 bases: TGTGCCAGCAGCTTGGGCGGCCCGGGTTCCGAGACCCAGTACTTC.

In the case of this clone: A much larger clone lies a single base off, so this may be a read error. The identical CDR3 is also encoded by other nucleotide sequences in the sample. The chain combines TRBV6-6 with TRBJ1-2; possibly TRBD1 for D (5 bases). This CDR3 comprises 13 residues. Germline V CDR1 and CDR2: MNHNY, SVGAGI (reference sequence). The V end lost 2 bases, the J end lost 2 bases, and 6 bases lay between the germline ends. The CDR3 loop reads CASSYGGNYGYTF. As DNA, the CDR3 is TGTGCCAGCAGTTACGGGGGGAACTATGGCTACACCTTC.

This chain links TRBV19 with TRBJ2-3, with 7 bases fitting TRBD2. CDR1 and CDR2 from the germline V gene are LNHDA and SQIVND (reference sequence). J lost 3 bases, V lost 3 bases, and 6 bases had no gene match. The CDR3 runs to 15 residues. As DNA, the CDR3 is TGTGCCAGTAGTATCAGGCGGGAGAGAACAGATACGCAGTATTTT. Encoded protein: CASSIRRERTDTQYF.

The rearrangement joins TRBV18 to TRBJ2-5; 9 bases fit TRBD1. The CDR3 runs 16 residues. Trimming removed 1 base from V and 2 bases from J; junction bases left unmatched: 5. Germline CDR1 and CDR2: KGHSH and LQKENI. CDR3 protein: CASSPQPGTGQETQYF. CDR3 bases: TGTGCCAGCTCACCACAACCCGGGACAGGGCAAGAGACCCAGTACTTC.

V usage is TRBV28 and J usage is TRBJ2-5, with TRBD2 identical over 7 bases. V shed 3 bases, J shed 4 bases, and the junction held 8 bases outside the gene matches. This CDR3 is 15 amino acids long. Germline V gene data show CDR1 as MDHEN and CDR2 as SYDVKM. CDR3 bases: TGTGCCAGCAGTTTCTCGGGGGGAGTGAGAGAGACCCAGTACTTC. Amino acid sequence: CASSFSGGVRETQYF. The full variable domain, rest sourced from reference TRBV28 and TRBJ2-5, is DVKVTQSSRYLVKRTGEKVFLECVQDMDHENMFWYRQDPGLGLRLIYFSYDVKMKEKGDIPEGYSVSREKKERFSLILESASTNQTSMYLCASSFSGGVRETQYFGPGTRLLVL.

V and J are TRBV11-2 and TRBJ2-7; TRBD2 matches 7 bases. The CDR3 extends over 14 amino acids. The trim removed 3 bases at V and 4 bases at J, leaving 6 bases unmatched. Germline V lookup: CDR1 SGHAT, CDR2 FQNNGV. The CDR3: CASSFRREKYEQYF. CDR3 nucleotides: TGTGCCAGCAGCTTCCGGCGGGAGAAGTACGAGCAGTACTTC.

The genes are TRBV6-1 and TRBJ1-5; a weak D match, TRBD1 (5 bases). Trimming left V 7 bases short and J 4 bases short, with 17 bases between. CDR3 size: 15 residues. The germline V gene has CDR1 MNHNS and CDR2 SASEGT. The CDR3 DNA follows: TGTGCCAGCATCACCTTGGGGAGGGGTAATCAGCCCCAGCATTTT. This gives the protein CASITLGRGNQPQHF.

The genes are TRBV6-1 and TRBJ1-2, with a tentative D call TRBD1 (6 bases). The germline gives CDR1 MNHNS, CDR2 SASEGT. The CDR3 has 14 amino acids. Between the trimmed V and J ends, which lost 2 bases and 5 bases, there was a span of 12 bases. The CDR3 DNA is TGTGCCAGCAGTGAATCCGGGGACATATATGGCTACACCTTC. Amino acid sequence: CASSESGDIYGYTF.

Concerning this clone: The CDR3 carries no conserved terminal phenylalanine or tryptophan, so it likely arises from a read error. The rearrangement links TRBV11-2 to TRBJ1-1; no reliable D call. The V and J ends lost 0 bases and 3 bases respectively, with 11 bases between them. The CDR3 extends over 15 amino acids. The germline gives CDR1 SGHAT, CDR2 FQNNGV. The DNA for the CDR3 is TGTGCCAGCAGCTTAGATCCCGGGGAGGACACTGAAGCTTTCCTT. This encodes CASSLDPGEDTEAFL.

V usage is TRBV5-1 and J usage is TRBJ2-2; D unclear. The CDR3 loop spans 17 amino acids. Trimming cost V 7 bases and J 0 bases, with 19 bases left between them. Germline lookup yields CDR1 SGHRS and CDR2 YFSETQ. The CDR3 here is CASCDLGIDANTGELFF. The CDR3 DNA reads as TGCGCCAGCTGCGACCTAGGGATTGACGCGAACACCGGGGAGCTGTTTTTT.

The rearrangement links TRBV29-1 to TRBJ2-7; 9 bases fit TRBD2. V lost 6 bases, J lost 4 bases, and 13 bases stayed unmatched. The CDR3 has 15 amino acids. Germline V lookup: CDR1 SQVTM, CDR2 ANQGSEA. The CDR3 protein is CSVTGGLAGSYEQYF. The DNA for the CDR3 is TGCAGCGTGACGGGGGGGCTAGCGGGATCATACGAGCAGTACTTC.

The chain recombines TRBV18 with TRBJ1-1, with a possible D match to TRBD1 (6 bases). The CDR3 has 15 residues. Germline CDR1 is KGHSH and CDR2 is LQKENI. The V end lost 0 bases, the J end lost 3 bases, and 11 bases lay between the germline ends. CDR3 protein: CASSPPSGGHTEAFF. CDR3 bases: TGTGCCAGCTCACCACCTTCTGGGGGCCACACTGAAGCTTTCTTT.